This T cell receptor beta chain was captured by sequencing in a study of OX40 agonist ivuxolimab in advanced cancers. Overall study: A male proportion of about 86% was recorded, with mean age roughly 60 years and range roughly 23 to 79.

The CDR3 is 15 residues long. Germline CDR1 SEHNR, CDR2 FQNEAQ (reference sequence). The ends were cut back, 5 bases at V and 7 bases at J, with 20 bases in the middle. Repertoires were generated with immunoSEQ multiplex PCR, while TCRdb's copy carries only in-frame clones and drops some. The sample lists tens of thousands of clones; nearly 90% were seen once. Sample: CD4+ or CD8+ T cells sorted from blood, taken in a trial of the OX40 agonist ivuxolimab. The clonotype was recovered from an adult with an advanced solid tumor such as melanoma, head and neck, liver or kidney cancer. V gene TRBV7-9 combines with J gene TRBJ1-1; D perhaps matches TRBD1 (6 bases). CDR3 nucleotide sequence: TGTGCCAGCAGCCCCCCCCAGGGGATAAGGGATGAAGCTTTCTTT. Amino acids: CASSPPQGIRDEAFF.